This T cell receptor (beta chain) was captured in a study of beta chain features in type 1 diabetes. Expressed TCRB transcripts were sequenced, since all the RNA that had been isolated was reverse transcribed. The read count averaged about 3.3 million across naive, central memory and regulatory T cell samples. Libraries were prepared by immunoSEQ multiplex PCR; TCRdb keeps only in-frame clonotypes and omits some of them. The table has some 120,000 clones, roughly 17% seen once. This clone was detected many times. Its target is not known. Whole-study results and caveats: A definitive answer on HLA type influencing TCRB rearrangement was not reached here. Reduced insertions and increased deletions marked VDJ junctions in type 1 diabetes patients. A moderate, significant TCRB CDR3 shortening appeared in type 1 diabetes across four CD4+ subsets.

The sequence was collected from a man in his late teens or twenties with type 1 diabetes. Sequencing was performed on central memory CD4+ T cells from blood.

In DNA, the CDR3 is TGCGCCAGCAGCTCCGGCCCCGGGGGGGGGACCCAGTACTTC. It is translated as CASSSGPGGGTQYF. The V gene is TRBV5-1, the J gene TRBJ2-5, with 8 bases fitting TRBD2. The CDR3 runs 14 residues. Germline V CDR1 and CDR2: SGHRS, YFSETQ. V lost 3 bases and J lost 7; bases outside the gene matches: 8.